The entry below gives a single T cell receptor (beta chain) sequence along with its context. Its antigen is unknown. The sample belongs to a study of cytotoxic CD8 clonotypes in ibrutinib-treated CLL. Data came from immunoSEQ multiplex PCR; TCRdb stores just in-frame clones and leaves some out. The data hold approximately 50,000 clones, with nearly 55% observed a single time. General study points: Treatment left the uncommon public clonotypes either contracted or stable in frequency. Clonality measured at baseline exceeded age-matched healthy donors, tracking circulating CD8+ T-cell counts.

The V gene's germline CDR1 is SQVTM and CDR2 ANQGSEA. Trimming removed 7 bases from V and 4 bases from J, with 23 bases in between. The CDR3 has 15 amino acids. The starting material was PBMCs, obtained at disease progression, from a patient treated with ibrutinib. This sequence originates from a human donor with chronic lymphocytic leukemia. The chain joins TRBV29-1 to TRBJ2-7; possibly TRBD2 for D (8 bases). The CDR3 region is CSAVPGGTVQYEQYF. Here the CDR3 DNA reads TGCAGCGCTGTCCCGGGGGGGACAGTCCAATACGAGCAGTACTTC.